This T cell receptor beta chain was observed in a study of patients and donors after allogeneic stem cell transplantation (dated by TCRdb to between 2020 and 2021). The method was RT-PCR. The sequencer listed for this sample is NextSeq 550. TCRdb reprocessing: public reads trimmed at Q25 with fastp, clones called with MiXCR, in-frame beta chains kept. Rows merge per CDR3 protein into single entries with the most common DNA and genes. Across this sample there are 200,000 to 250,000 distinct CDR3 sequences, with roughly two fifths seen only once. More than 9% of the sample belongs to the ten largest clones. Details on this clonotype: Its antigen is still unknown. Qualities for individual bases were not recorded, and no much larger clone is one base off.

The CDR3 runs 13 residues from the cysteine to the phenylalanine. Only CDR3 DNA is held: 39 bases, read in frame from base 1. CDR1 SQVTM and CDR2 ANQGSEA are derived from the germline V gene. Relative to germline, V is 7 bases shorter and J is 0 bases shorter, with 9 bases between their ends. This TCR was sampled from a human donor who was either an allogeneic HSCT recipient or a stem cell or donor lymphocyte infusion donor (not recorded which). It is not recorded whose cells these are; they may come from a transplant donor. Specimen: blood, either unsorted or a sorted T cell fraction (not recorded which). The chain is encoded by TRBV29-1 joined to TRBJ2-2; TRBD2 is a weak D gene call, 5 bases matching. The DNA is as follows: TGCAGCGGAGGGCGGACGAACACCGGGGAGCTGTTTTTT. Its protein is CSGGRTNTGELFF.